This T cell receptor (beta chain) was sequenced in a study of T cells in Graves' hyperthyroidism and ophthalmopathy (dated by TCRdb to the late 2010s). Concerning the study at large: Peripheral blood samples were taken at the time of initial diagnosis, prior to any treatment. To identify distinguishing TCR V-J signatures, a discovery cohort of around 98 patients was used, comprising 40 to 45 with Graves' ophthalmopathy and 55 to 65 with stable Graves' hyperthyroidism. Prospective prediction of ophthalmopathy was tested in an independent validation cohort consisting of under 20 hyperthyroidism patients and around 17 patients who later progressed to ophthalmopathy. For training and testing, the 95 to 100 patients in the discovery cohort were randomly divided in a 7:3 ratio. Thyroid tissue and blood T-cell repertoires from six Graves' hyperthyroidism patients were also compared in the study. After blood sampling, hyperthyroidism patients were treated with methimazole at a starting dose of 30 mg daily, and ophthalmopathy patients were treated with high-dose intravenous methylprednisolone. According to the paper, TCR Vbeta CDR3 sequencing was carried out on 135 peripheral blood samples, which came from fewer than 50 ophthalmopathy, under 85 hyperthyroidism and roughly 17 progressor patients. Here is what the overall study found, with its caveats: In validation, the model predicted progression to ophthalmopathy with just under 71% sensitivity and 72% to 85% specificity, a median of approximately 6.5 months before onset. In cross-validation, a model built on a 13 V-J signature told ophthalmopathy apart from stable hyperthyroidism with 87.88% sensitivity and 81% to 82% specificity, and in testing the same model reached 80%/75%. Blood samples also contained most of the expanded thyroid clonotypes (frequency above 0.001), which suggests that blood repertoires may reflect thyroid immune responses. No statistical method was used to fix the sample size in advance, and group allocation was not hidden from the investigators.

V is pared back by 4 bases and J by 5 bases, with 14 bases lying between the germline termini. The germline V gene (reference sequence) provides CDR1 DFQATT and CDR2 SNEGSKA. The CDR3 contains 14 residues, cysteine and phenylalanine counted. The CDR3 DNA has 42 bases and is translated from base 1. In this sample, this clonotype turned up many times. Its antigen is not yet known. Nothing much larger sits one base from this clone, and base qualities are not available. The TCR beta CDR3 regions were amplified from RNA transcripts. The first round of RT-PCR for the TCR CDR3 was performed with the HTBI primer set and the Qiagen OneStep RT-PCR kit. A second multiplex PCR round built the libraries, followed by size selection and purification. Libraries were sequenced paired-end with 100 bp reads on an Illumina HiSeq2000. Turning to the authors' computational methods: SOAPnuke was used to process the raw data, with reads discarded if the reads contained adapters or uncalled bases, had a mean Phred below 15, or lacked an exact constant-primer or identifier match. COPE v1.2.5 was used to merge high-quality paired reads, and clonotypes were defined as unique nucleotide sequences. Clonotypes were aligned to IMGT TRBV, TRBD and TRBJ reference segments using MiTCR v1.1. The analysis was restricted to V-J combinations with a frequency above 0.0001, which together covered just over 98% of the repertoires. The TCS score was defined as F50 (clonal expansion) divided by E x V (chaos), with BLOSUM62-based TCRdist calculated between CDR3 peptides within each V-J. Welch's t-statistics and random forest reduced 500 to 550 V-J features to some 14, which were used in a naive Bayes classifier (R e1071). The raw public data were reprocessed by TCRdb itself: fastp quality trimming at Q25, MiXCR clonotype calling, in-frame beta chains only. CDR3 protein sequences are deduplicated, and each keeps its most common genes and DNA. Here the V and J calls rest on TCRdb's processing, not on the authors' analysis. The sample table holds roughly 500,000 distinct CDR3 sequences, of which roughly 24% were seen once. Clones ranked in the top ten supply approximately 10% of the sample.

In the ophthalmopathy patients, disease was moderately to severely active, with a Clinical Activity Score of 3 or more, a NOSPECS grade of 4 or more, and a duration of less than 3 months. Any patient with an uncontrolled infection, another autoimmune disease, pregnancy or lactation was excluded. Diagnoses relied on clinical symptoms, serum thyroxine and TRAb, thyroid ultrasound and orbital computed tomography. PBMCs were isolated from about 9.1 ml of fresh peripheral blood by Ficoll-Paque density gradient centrifugation. Total RNA was extracted using Trizol reagent, and RNA quality was assessed on an Agilent 2100 Bioanalyzer.

The receptor's source is a woman in her 30s with Graves' ophthalmopathy. Sequencing was performed on blood. This receptor chain uses TRBV20-1 and TRBJ2-2; matching of 6 bases hints at TRBD1 as the D gene. CDR3 protein: CSAIQGGSTGELFF. The DNA sequence is TGCAGTGCTATTCAAGGGGGTTCAACCGGGGAGCTGTTTTTT.